This T cell receptor beta chain is from a study of T cells after yellow fever vaccination. At the level of the study: SMART-Seq v4 Ultra Low Input prepared libraries from low-cell fractions. Study-wide points: Among primary-vaccination clones, most reappeared after the booster, at almost 98% for CD4 and 85% to 90% for CD8.

From germline, CDR1 is SNHLY and CDR2 FYNNEI. The CDR3 has 15 amino acids. V shed 2 bases, J shed 9 bases, and the junction held 9 bases outside the gene matches. Using its own MiXCR run on the 5' RACE reads, TCRdb lists one record per CDR3 protein. Among 200,000 to 250,000 distinct CDR3 sequences, roughly 7.2% were seen once, and the ten largest hold roughly 0.86%. As concerns this clonotype: What it binds is not known.

The TCR was taken from a man aged 30 to 45 who received the YFV17D yellow fever vaccine. The sample consisted of CD4+ T cells sorted from PBMCs, taken 15 days after the yellow fever booster vaccination. The genes are TRBV2 and TRBJ2-1; 8 positions match TRBD2. The CDR3 reads CASSERGLESSEQFF. CDR3 coding DNA: TGTGCCAGCAGTGAAAGGGGACTAGAGAGCAGTGAGCAGTTCTTC.